A single sample gave rise to the 23 T cell receptor beta chains below, sequenced in a study of regulatory T cells in long-lasting Graves disease. The time point here: newly diagnosed GD, antithyroid drugs for less than 3 months. Researchers made the TCR library from RNA that was extracted from PBMCs. Library construction for TCR beta used iRepertoire HTBI primers and Arm-PCR of CDR3 regions. TCRdb re-analysed the multiplex PCR reads in MiXCR, keeping a single row per CDR3 protein. The sample comprises 440,000 or so distinct CDR3 sequences, about 17% of which are singletons, and about 10% rests with the top ten. The same specimen was also included in a second study, on T cells in Graves' hyperthyroidism and ophthalmopathy.

The sequences come from peripheral blood mononuclear cells (PBMCs), collected at new diagnosis, from a patient treated with antithyroid drugs. The receptors were gathered from a woman in her thirties with Graves disease.

The V and J genes are TRBV18 and TRBJ1-5, with 7 positions matching TRBD1. Per the germline V gene, CDR1 is KGHSH and CDR2 is LQKENI. CDR3 length: 14 amino acids. The ends lost 2 bases at V and 7 bases at J; junction bases unmatched: 5. CDR3 in DNA: TGTGCCAGCTCACCAGACAGGGTACGGCAGCCCCAGCATTTT. This sequence encodes CASSPDRVRQPQHF.

This clonotype was recorded many times. The rearrangement joins TRBV12-3 or TRBV12-4 to TRBJ2-7, with a weak D call TRBD2 (7 bases). The CDR3 length is 13 residues. The V end was cut by 1 base, the J end by 9 bases, with 13 bases between. In DNA form, the CDR3 reads TGTGCCAGCAGTTTAGTGGAGGGGGGGGTGCAGTACTTC. Amino acid sequence: CASSLVEGGVQYF.

This clonotype was counted many times. This rearrangement joins TRBV2 to TRBJ2-7; D is undetermined. V was pared by 1 base and J by 6 bases, with 4 bases between. The CDR3 consists of 11 residues. Germline CDR1 reads SNHLY; CDR2 reads FYNNEI. CDR3 region: CASSEVGEQYF. The CDR3, as DNA: TGTGCCAGCAGTGAAGTCGGCGAGCAGTACTTC. The complete variable domain, with remaining parts taken from reference TRBV2 and TRBJ2-7, reads EPEVTQTPSHQVTQMGQEVILRCVPISNHLYFYWYRQILGQKVEFLVSFYNNEISEKSEIFDDQFSVERPDGSNFTLKIRSTKLEDSAMYFCASSEVGEQYFGPGTRLTVT.

In its sample, this clonotype was seen many times. The genes are TRBV5-1 and TRBJ2-7, with 8 nucleotides matching TRBD1. The CDR3 spans 16 residues. From germline, CDR1 is SGHRS and CDR2 YFSETQ. Germline trimming cut 4 bases from V and 7 bases from J; bases unmatched to any gene: 16. The CDR3 protein is CASSPDRTGILGEQYF. The CDR3 DNA reads TGCGCCAGCAGCCCCGACCGGACAGGGATCCTCGGGGAGCAGTACTTC.

In its sample, this clonotype was seen many times. The chain carries TRBV6-5 and TRBJ2-3; TRBD2 matches at 9 bases. The CDR3 has 15 residues. Trimming at V came to 2 bases and at J to 8 bases, leaving 8 bases not matched to a gene. The germline V gene has CDR1 MNHEY and CDR2 SVGAGI. DNA for the CDR3: TGTGCCAGCAGTTACCTCGACGCTAGCGGGACTACGCAGTATTTT. Residues: CASSYLDASGTTQYF.

This clonotype was seen a handful of times. The chain has TRBV7-2 and TRBJ1-4; TRBD1 matches at 7 bases. Germline V gene data show CDR1 as SGHTA and CDR2 as FQGNSA. Trimming at V came to 3 bases and at J to 6 bases, leaving 7 bases not matched to a gene. The CDR3 contains 15 residues. CDR3 DNA sequence: TGTGCCAGCAGCTTTAGGGGGCATCCTGATGAAAAACTGTTTTTT. It translates to CASSFRGHPDEKLFF.

This clonotype was picked up many times. J is TRBJ2-1 and V is TRBV7-2; TRBD1 is a possible D gene (6 bases). The CDR3 is 12 residues long. From germline, CDR1 is SGHTA and CDR2 FQGNSA. Trimming removed 5 bases from V and 16 bases from J, with 18 bases in between. The CDR3 DNA sequence: TGTGCCAGCAGCCCGTCGGGACAAGGACACTTCTTC. As protein: CASSPSGQGHFF.

This clonotype was seen a few times. One end of the junction does not line up with germline, which may come from a read error. The chain uses TRBV13 and TRBJ2-1; possibly TRBD2 for D (5 bases). The CDR3 consists of 13 residues. Germline V gene data show CDR1 as PRHDT and CDR2 as FYEKMQ (reference sequence). The CDR3 DNA reads TGTGCCAGCGGTCGAGGGTCCTACAATGATCAGTTCTTC. It encodes CASGRGSYNDQFF. Looking up the rest from reference TRBV13 and TRBJ2-1 gives the full variable domain: AAGVIQSPRHLIKEKRETATLKCYPIPRHDTVYWYQQGPGQDPQFLISFYEKMQSDKGSIPDRFSAQQFSDYHSELNMSSLELGDSALYFCASGRGSYNDQFFGPGTRLTVL.

This clonotype was found many times. V and J are TRBV7-9 and TRBJ2-7; the D gene is possibly TRBD1 (5 bases). CDR3 length: 13 residues. Trimming pared 7 bases from V and 6 bases from J, leaving 16 bases between. Looked up from germline, CDR1 is SEHNR and CDR2 is FQNEAQ (reference sequence). CDR3 DNA: TGTGCCAGCACCGCTGGGGCCCTCCGCGAGCAGTACTTC. It encodes CASTAGALREQYF.

With regard to this clonotype: One junction end disagrees with the germline gene, perhaps due to a read error. The chain carries TRBV7-8 and TRBJ1-4; D gene uncertain. Germline V gene lookup returns CDR1 SGHVS and CDR2 FQNEAQ. This CDR3 region has 14 residues. DNA of the CDR3: TGTGCCAGCAGCTTAAGCGCAACTAATGGAAAACTGTTTTTT. As protein: CASSLSATNGKLFF. Together with reference TRBV7-8 and TRBJ1-4, the CDR3 gives the full variable domain: GAGVSQSPRYKVAKRGQDVALRCDPISGHVSLFWYQQALGQGPEFLTYFQNEAQLDKSGLPSDRFFAERPEGSVSTLKIQRTQQEDSAVYLCASSLSATNGKLFFGSGTQLSVL.

This clonotype came up many times. The rearrangement joins TRBV6-2 or TRBV6-3 to TRBJ2-7; 7 nucleotides line up with TRBD1. Germline CDR1 MNHEY, CDR2 SVGEGT. This CDR3 contains 13 residues. V gave up 7 bases and J gave up 2 bases; unmatched junction bases: 5. The CDR3 is CASNGQAAYEQYF. CDR3 in DNA: TGTGCCAGCAACGGACAGGCGGCCTACGAGCAGTACTTC.

This clonotype was recorded many times. The V and J genes are TRBV27 and TRBJ2-3; 10 nucleotides line up with TRBD2. The CDR3 is made up of 15 amino acids. The ends lost 6 bases at V and 3 bases at J; junction bases unmatched: 6. Germline loops: CDR1 MNHEY, CDR2 SMNVEV (reference sequence). This chain's CDR3 is CASRIGLAETDTQYF. The CDR3 region has the DNA TGTGCCAGCAGGATAGGACTAGCGGAAACAGATACGCAGTATTTT.

This clonotype showed up many times. The chain carries TRBV7-2 and TRBJ2-2; D not resolved. The CDR3 covers 15 residues. From germline, CDR1 is SGHTA and CDR2 FQGNSA. V lost 3 bases and J 4 bases, leaving 12 bases between the germline ends. DNA of the CDR3: TGTGCCAGCAGCTTCGGTTTCGCGACCACCGGGGAGCTGTTTTTT. The encoded protein is CASSFGFATTGELFF.

This clonotype was detected many times. V is TRBV29-1 and J is TRBJ2-5, with D possibly matching TRBD1 (5 bases). The germline CDR1 and CDR2 sequences are SQVTM and ANQGSEA. The CDR3 runs to 13 residues. With 7 bases removed from V and 4 bases from J, the gap between germline ends came to 16 bases. DNA for the CDR3: TGCAGCGCGGCCTGGGGCATACTAGAGACCCAGTACTTC. This translates into CSAAWGILETQYF.

This clonotype was counted at least ten times. This chain links TRBV20-1 with TRBJ2-3; 7 bases map to TRBD2. J lost 5 bases, V lost 4 bases, and 6 bases had no gene match. Germline loops: CDR1 DFQATT, CDR2 SNEGSKA (reference sequence). This CDR3 is 13 amino acids long. For the CDR3, the DNA is TGCAGTGCTACGACTAGCACAGTAGATACGCAGTATTTT. Its translation is CSATTSTVDTQYF.

This clonotype came up many times. The chain carries TRBV3-1 and TRBJ2-2, with 9 positions matching TRBD2. CDR3 length: 16 residues. The germline V gene has CDR1 LGHDT and CDR2 YNNKEL (reference sequence). V lost 4 bases, J lost 0 bases, and 3 bases stayed unmatched. This CDR3 reads CASSLGTSSNTGELFF. The CDR3 DNA follows: TGTGCCAGCAGCCTAGGGACTAGCTCGAACACCGGGGAGCTGTTTTTT.

This clonotype was seen repeatedly, ten times or more. This sequence joins TRBV7-3 and TRBJ2-3; 7 nucleotides agree with TRBD1. Germline CDR1 SGHTA, CDR2 FQGTGA. The CDR3 extends over 15 amino acids. The V gene end was trimmed by 3 bases and the J gene end by 5 bases; junction bases not matched to a gene: 8. The CDR3 protein is CASSLTGMIEDTQYF. CDR3 in DNA: TGTGCCAGCAGCTTGACAGGGATGATTGAAGATACGCAGTATTTT. Using reference TRBV7-3 and TRBJ2-3 for the parts outside the CDR3, the full variable domain is GAGVSQTPSNKVTEKGKYVELRCDPISGHTALYWYRQSLGQGPEFLIYFQGTGAADDSGLPNDRFFAVRPEGSVSTLKIQRTERGDSAVYLCASSLTGMIEDTQYFGPGTRLTVL.

This clonotype was seen more than once but under ten times. J is TRBJ2-3 and V is TRBV13; 7 nucleotides line up with TRBD2. The ends lost 5 bases at V and 6 bases at J; junction bases unmatched: 11. The CDR3 runs to 15 residues. CDR1 and CDR2 from the germline V gene are PRHDT and FYEKMQ (reference sequence). CDR3 DNA sequence: TGTGCCAGCAGCCCGGGACTACCACGAGGGGATACGCAGTATTTT. Residues: CASSPGLPRGDTQYF.

This clonotype was counted many times. The CDR3 coding sequence is TGTGCCAGCAGTCACCGGGACAGGGAGTACGAGCAGTACTTC. Protein product: CASSHRDREYEQYF. V usage is TRBV12-3 or TRBV12-4 and J usage is TRBJ2-7, with 9 bases identical to TRBD1. The trim removed 5 bases at V and 4 bases at J, leaving 6 bases unmatched. The CDR3 runs to 14 residues.

In this sample, this clonotype turned up a few times. The CDR3 region has the DNA TGTGCCAGCAGCGGAGGCCGACGGAGGGGTGCCGGTGGCTACACCTTC. As protein: CASSGGRRRGAGGYTF. The rearrangement links TRBV9 to TRBJ1-2; D is possibly TRBD1 (5 bases). This CDR3 has 16 residues. Trimming removed 3 bases from V and 7 bases from J, with 22 bases in between. Germline lookup yields CDR1 SGDLS and CDR2 YYNGEE.

Concerning this clonotype itself: This sequence may be a read error, since a much larger clone differs from it by one base. This chain connects TRBV28 to TRBJ1-5; D gene ambiguous. Germline V gives CDR1 MDHEN, CDR2 SYDVKM. The CDR3 is 17 residues long. The CDR3 spells CAGSLSLSAASNQPQHF. The DNA for the CDR3 is TGTGCCGGCAGTTTATCTCTTTCGGCAGCGAGCAATCAGCCCCAGCATTTT.

V is TRBV29-1 and J is TRBJ1-2, with TRBD1 identical over 8 bases. The ends lost 0 bases at V and 7 bases at J; junction bases unmatched: 10. The CDR3 runs to 15 residues. Germline values: CDR1 SQVTM, CDR2 ANQGSEA. CDR3 loop: CSVEDLFDRGGGYTF. The CDR3 bases are TGCAGCGTTGAAGATCTATTTGACAGGGGCGGTGGCTACACCTTC. Together with reference TRBV29-1 and TRBJ1-2, the CDR3 gives the full variable domain: SAVISQKPSRDICQRGTSLTIQCQVDSQVTMMFWYRQQPGQSLTLIATANQGSEATYESGFVIDKFPISRPNLTFSTLTVSNMSPEDSSIYLCSVEDLFDRGGGYTFGSGTRLTVV.

This clonotype was observed at least ten times. The chain carries TRBV5-5 and TRBJ2-7; D is ambiguous. Germline CDR1 reads SGHKS; CDR2 reads YYEKEE (reference sequence). The CDR3 covers 15 residues. Between the trimmed V and J ends, which lost 4 bases and 6 bases, there was a span of 20 bases. The CDR3 protein is CASSLDPTIPGEQYF. CDR3 nucleotide sequence: TGTGCCAGCAGCCTGGACCCAACTATACCCGGCGAGCAGTACTTC.